The following is a T cell receptor (beta chain) sequence with its context. What it binds is not known. A read error may be the cause here, since a much bigger clone is one base away. These data originate in a study of T cell repertoires in cytomegalovirus infection. Study-level background: Public TCR beta signatures provided an indication of both CMV infection and a matching HLA type.

Study-wide results and caveats: The study found HLA-C-restricted CMV-specific TCR beta clonotypes dominating the ex vivo response. Public TCR beta family frequency separated CMV-and-HLA carriers, including in an independent cohort.

The CDR3 contains 13 residues. The V gene's germline CDR1 is LNHDA and CDR2 SQIVND (reference sequence). TCRdb reanalysed the reads using MiXCR and keeps one entry per CDR3 protein. The table shows roughly 500,000 distinct CDR3 sequences, with over 9% occurring only once. Sequences were obtained from PBMCs. The receptor's source is a human donor in good health (CMV status not recorded). Some clones in this sample may be carry-over from other donors' samples. The chain recombines TRBV19 with TRBJ2-4; 8 bases map to TRBD1. CDR3 region: CASSSDRANIRYF. DNA for the CDR3: TGTGCCAGTAGTTCGGACAGGGCAAACATTCGGTACTTC.